Each of the 8 T cell receptor beta chains below was sequenced from the same sample in a study of CD4+ T cells in melanoma. Only in-frame clones appear in the TCRdb table, and some are missing; sequencing was by immunoSEQ multiplex PCR. This sample has about 140,000 clones, with around 90% found just once. Receptors were obtained from a human donor with melanoma.

The V call is TRBV5-1, the J call TRBJ2-5; the match to TRBD1 covers 7 bases. The CDR3 spans 16 residues. The germline V gene encodes CDR1 SGHRS and CDR2 YFSETQ. V lost 7 bases to trimming and J lost 4 bases; unmatched junction nucleotides: 16. The CDR3 sequence: CASLTGLGVSGETQYF. The CDR3, as DNA: TGCGCCAGCCTGACAGGGCTCGGGGTTTCCGGAGAGACCCAGTACTTC.

This chain joins TRBV29-1 and TRBJ2-5, with a tentative D call TRBD1 (5 bases). The CDR3 sequence is 14 residues long. The germline V gene encodes CDR1 SQVTM and CDR2 ANQGSEA. V was trimmed by 7 bases and J by 5 bases, leaving 20 bases between them. The CDR3 sequence: CSADLLQGSETQYF. The CDR3 DNA reads TGCAGCGCTGACTTATTGCAGGGTTCGGAGACCCAGTACTTC.

This chain links TRBV9 with TRBJ1-4, with D possibly being TRBD1 (6 bases). This CDR3 has 15 residues. V lost 3 bases to trimming and J lost 8 bases, with 17 bases between them. Germline assignment: CDR1 SGDLS and CDR2 YYNGEE. The CDR3 reads CASSALQGVAEKLFF. As DNA, the CDR3 is TGTGCCAGCAGCGCCCTACAGGGTGTTGCGGAAAAACTGTTTTTT.

This sequence joins TRBV19 and TRBJ2-2, with no clear D. CDR1 is LNHDA and CDR2 is SQIVND in the germline V gene (reference sequence). The CDR3 covers 13 residues. Trimming stripped 3 bases from V and 5 bases from J, with 7 bases between. In DNA, the CDR3 is TGTGCCAGTAGTATCCTGAGGACCGGGGAGCTGTTTTTT. Translation: CASSILRTGELFF.

The chain combines TRBV7-9 with TRBJ1-4; 7 bases are shared with TRBD1. The CDR3 has 15 amino acids. V shed 4 bases and J 4 bases; nucleotides not matched to a gene: 6. Germline lookup yields CDR1 SEHNR and CDR2 FQNEAQ (reference sequence). Here the CDR3 reads CASSYSGTVNEKLFF. The DNA for the CDR3 is TGTGCCAGCAGCTACTCCGGGACAGTTAATGAAAAACTGTTTTTT.

This chain uses TRBV4-2 with TRBJ2-7; 8 bases match TRBD2. Per germline, CDR1 LGHNA and CDR2 YNFKEQ. This CDR3 has 15 residues. Trimming removed 5 bases from V and 3 bases from J; junction bases left unmatched: 9. The CDR3 loop is CASSSRTSLYYEQYF. Here the CDR3 DNA reads TGTGCCAGCAGCTCACGGACTAGCCTATACTACGAGCAGTACTTC.

V and J are TRBV30 and TRBJ2-2; 8 bases align to TRBD1. V was pared by 0 bases and J by 5 bases, with 8 bases of the junction left unmatched. Germline CDR1 is GTSNPN and CDR2 is SVGIG (reference sequence). The CDR3 has 16 residues. The DNA for the CDR3 is TGTGCCTGGAGTGTACTCCAGGGGGCTCGAACCGGGGAGCTGTTTTTT. It translates to CAWSVLQGARTGELFF.

The J gene is TRBJ2-1, the V gene TRBV2, with TRBD2 matching over 11 bases. The V segment lost 2 bases and the J segment 9 bases; nucleotides outside the gene matches: 0. The germline CDR1 and CDR2 sequences are SNHLY and FYNNEI. The CDR3 is 13 amino acids. CDR3 region: CASSELAGGEQFF. The CDR3 region has the DNA TGTGCCAGCAGTGAACTAGCGGGGGGTGAGCAGTTCTTC.